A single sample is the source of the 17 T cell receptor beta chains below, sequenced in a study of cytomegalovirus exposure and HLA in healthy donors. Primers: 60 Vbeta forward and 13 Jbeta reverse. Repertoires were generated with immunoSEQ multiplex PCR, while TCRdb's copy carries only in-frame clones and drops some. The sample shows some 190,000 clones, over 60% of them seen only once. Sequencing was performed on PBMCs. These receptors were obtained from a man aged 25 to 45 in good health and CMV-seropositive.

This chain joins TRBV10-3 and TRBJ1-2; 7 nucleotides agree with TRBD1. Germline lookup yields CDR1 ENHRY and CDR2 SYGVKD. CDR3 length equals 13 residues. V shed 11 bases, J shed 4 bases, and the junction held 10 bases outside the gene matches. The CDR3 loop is CALRTGDTYGYTF. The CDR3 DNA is TGTGCCTTAAGGACAGGAGATACCTATGGCTACACCTTC.

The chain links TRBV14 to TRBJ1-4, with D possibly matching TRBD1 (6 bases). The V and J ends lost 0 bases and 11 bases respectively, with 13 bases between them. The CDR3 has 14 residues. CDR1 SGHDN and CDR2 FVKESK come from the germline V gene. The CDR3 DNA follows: TGTGCCAGCAGCCAAGAACGGGCCCAGGGGAAACTGTTTTTT. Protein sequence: CASSQERAQGKLFF.

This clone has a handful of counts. CDR3 coding DNA: TGTGCCTGGTTGCGTTGGGCCTCTGACACCGGGGAGCTGTTTTTT. It encodes CAWLRWASDTGELFF. The chain employs TRBV30 and TRBJ2-2; D unclear. The ends were cut back, 5 bases at V and 3 bases at J, with 16 bases in the middle. CDR1 and CDR2 (germline): GTSNPN, SVGIG (reference sequence). The CDR3 totals 15 residues.

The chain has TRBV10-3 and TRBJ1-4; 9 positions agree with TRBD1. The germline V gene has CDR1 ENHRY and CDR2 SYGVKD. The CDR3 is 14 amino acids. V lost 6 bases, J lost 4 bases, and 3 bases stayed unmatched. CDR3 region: CAISPGQGNEKLFF. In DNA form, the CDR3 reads TGTGCCATCAGCCCGGGACAGGGTAATGAAAAACTGTTTTTT.

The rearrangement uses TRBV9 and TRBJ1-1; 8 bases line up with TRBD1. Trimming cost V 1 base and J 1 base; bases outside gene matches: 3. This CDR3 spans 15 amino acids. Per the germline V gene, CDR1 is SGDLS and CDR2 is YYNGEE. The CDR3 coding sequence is TGTGCCAGCAGCGTACGACAGGGGCCGAACACTGAAGCTTTCTTT. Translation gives CASSVRQGPNTEAFF.

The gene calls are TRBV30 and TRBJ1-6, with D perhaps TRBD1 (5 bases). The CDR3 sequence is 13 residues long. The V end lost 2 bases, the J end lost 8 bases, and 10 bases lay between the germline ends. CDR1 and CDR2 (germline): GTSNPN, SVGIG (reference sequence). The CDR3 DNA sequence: TGTGCCTGGAGTCGGGGGGGGGATTCACCCCTCCACTTT. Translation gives CAWSRGGDSPLHF.

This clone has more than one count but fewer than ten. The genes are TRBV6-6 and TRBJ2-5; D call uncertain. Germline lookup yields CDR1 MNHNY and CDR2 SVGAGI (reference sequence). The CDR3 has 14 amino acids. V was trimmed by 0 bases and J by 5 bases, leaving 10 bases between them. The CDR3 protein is CASSYSLGVETQYF. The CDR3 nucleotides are TGTGCCAGCAGTTACTCGTTGGGCGTGGAGACCCAGTACTTC.

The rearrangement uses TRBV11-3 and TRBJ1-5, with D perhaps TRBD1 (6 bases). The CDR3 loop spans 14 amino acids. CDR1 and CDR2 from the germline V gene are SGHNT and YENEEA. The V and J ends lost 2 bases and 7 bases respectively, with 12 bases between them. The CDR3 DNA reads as TGTGCCAGCAGCTTACAGGGGCGAGGACAGCCCCAGCATTTT. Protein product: CASSLQGRGQPQHF.

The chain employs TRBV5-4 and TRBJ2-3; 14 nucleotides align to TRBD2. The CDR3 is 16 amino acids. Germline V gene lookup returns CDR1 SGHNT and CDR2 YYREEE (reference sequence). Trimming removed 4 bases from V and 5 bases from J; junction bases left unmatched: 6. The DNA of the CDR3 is TGTGCCAGCAGCGGACTAGCGGGGGGTCCGGGAGATACGCAGTATTTT. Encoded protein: CASSGLAGGPGDTQYF.

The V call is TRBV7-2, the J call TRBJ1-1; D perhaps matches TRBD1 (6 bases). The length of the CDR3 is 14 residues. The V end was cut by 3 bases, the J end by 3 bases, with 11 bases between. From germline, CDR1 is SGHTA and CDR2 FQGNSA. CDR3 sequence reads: CASSFDGQYTEAFF. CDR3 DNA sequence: TGTGCCAGCAGCTTCGATGGACAGTACACTGAAGCTTTCTTT. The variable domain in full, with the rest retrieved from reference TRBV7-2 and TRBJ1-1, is GAGVSQSPSNKVTEKGKDVELRCDPISGHTALYWYRQSLGQGLEFLIYFQGNSAPDKSGLPSDRFSAERTGGSVSTLTIQRTQQEDSAVYLCASSFDGQYTEAFFGQGTRLTVV.

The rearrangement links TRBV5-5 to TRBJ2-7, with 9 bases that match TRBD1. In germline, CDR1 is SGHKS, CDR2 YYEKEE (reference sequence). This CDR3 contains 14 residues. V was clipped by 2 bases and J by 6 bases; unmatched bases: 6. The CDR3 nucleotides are TGTGCCAGCAGCTTCCGGGACAGGGCTGTCGAGCAGTACTTC. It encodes CASSFRDRAVEQYF.

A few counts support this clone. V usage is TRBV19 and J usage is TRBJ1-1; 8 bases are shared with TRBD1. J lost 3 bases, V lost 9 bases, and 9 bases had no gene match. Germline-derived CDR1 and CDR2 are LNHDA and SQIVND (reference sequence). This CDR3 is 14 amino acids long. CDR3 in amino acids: CASSRQGRYTEAFF. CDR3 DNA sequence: TGTGCCAGCTCACGACAGGGGCGCTACACTGAAGCTTTCTTT.

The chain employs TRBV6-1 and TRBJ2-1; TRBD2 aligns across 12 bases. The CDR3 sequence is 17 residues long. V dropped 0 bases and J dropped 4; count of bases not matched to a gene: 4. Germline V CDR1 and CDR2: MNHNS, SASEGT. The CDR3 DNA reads TGTGCCAGCAGTGAAGCGTTTGGACTAGCGGGGTACAATGAGCAGTTCTTC. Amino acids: CASSEAFGLAGYNEQFF.

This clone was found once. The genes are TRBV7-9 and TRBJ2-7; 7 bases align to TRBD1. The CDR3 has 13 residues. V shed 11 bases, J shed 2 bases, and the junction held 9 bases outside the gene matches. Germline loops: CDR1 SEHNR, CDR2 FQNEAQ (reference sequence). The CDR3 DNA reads TGTGCCGGAACCGGGACAGATCCCTACGAGCAGTACTTC. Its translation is CAGTGTDPYEQYF.

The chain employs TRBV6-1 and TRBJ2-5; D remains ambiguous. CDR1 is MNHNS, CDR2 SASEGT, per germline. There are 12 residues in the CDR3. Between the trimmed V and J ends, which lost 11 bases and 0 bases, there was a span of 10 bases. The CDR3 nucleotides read TGTGCCTCCGAGCTGTACCAAGAGACCCAGTACTTC. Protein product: CASELYQETQYF.

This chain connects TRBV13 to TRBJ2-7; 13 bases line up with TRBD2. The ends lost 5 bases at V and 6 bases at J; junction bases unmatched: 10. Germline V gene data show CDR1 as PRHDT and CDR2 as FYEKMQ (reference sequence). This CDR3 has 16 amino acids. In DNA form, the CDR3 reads TGTGCCAGCAGCGCAGGACTAGCGGGAGTAAGCCCCGAGCAGTACTTC. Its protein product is CASSAGLAGVSPEQYF.

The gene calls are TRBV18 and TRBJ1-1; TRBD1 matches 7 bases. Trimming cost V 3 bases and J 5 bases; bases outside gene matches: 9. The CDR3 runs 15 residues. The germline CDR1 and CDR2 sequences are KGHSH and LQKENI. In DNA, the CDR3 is TGTGCCAGCTCACCTTCCGAGACAGGGTTGACTGAAGCTTTCTTT. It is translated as CASSPSETGLTEAFF.